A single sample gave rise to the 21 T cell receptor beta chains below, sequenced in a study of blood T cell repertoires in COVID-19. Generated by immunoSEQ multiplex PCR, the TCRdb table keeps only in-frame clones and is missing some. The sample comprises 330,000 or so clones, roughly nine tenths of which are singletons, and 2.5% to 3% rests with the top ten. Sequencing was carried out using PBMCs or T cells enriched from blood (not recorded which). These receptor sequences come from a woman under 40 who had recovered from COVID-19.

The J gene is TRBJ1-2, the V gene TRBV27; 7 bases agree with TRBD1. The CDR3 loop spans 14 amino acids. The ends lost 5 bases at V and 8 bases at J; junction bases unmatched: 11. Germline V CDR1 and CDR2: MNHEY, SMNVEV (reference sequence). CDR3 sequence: CASSIRQGVYGYTF. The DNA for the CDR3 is TGTGCCAGCAGTATACGACAGGGCGTATACGGCTACACCTTC.

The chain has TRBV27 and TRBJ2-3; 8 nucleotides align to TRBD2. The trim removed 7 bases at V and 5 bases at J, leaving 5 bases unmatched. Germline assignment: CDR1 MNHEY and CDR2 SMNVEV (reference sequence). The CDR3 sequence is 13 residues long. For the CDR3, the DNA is TGTGCCAGCAAACGGGAGGGGGGAGATACGCAGTATTTT. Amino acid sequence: CASKREGGDTQYF.

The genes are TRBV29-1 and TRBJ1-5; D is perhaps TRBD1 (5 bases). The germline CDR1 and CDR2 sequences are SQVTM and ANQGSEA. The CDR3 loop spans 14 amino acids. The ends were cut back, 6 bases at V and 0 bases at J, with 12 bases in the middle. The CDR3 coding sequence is TGCAGCGTGGGTCAGGGAAGTAGCAATCAGCCCCAGCATTTT. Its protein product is CSVGQGSSNQPQHF.

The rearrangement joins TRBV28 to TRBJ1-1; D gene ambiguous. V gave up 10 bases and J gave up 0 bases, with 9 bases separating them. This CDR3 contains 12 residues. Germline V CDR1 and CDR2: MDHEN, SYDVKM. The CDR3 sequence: CAIFRLNTEAFF. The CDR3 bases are TGTGCCATCTTCAGGTTGAACACTGAAGCTTTCTTT. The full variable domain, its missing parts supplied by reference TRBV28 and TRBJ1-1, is DVKVTQSSRYLVKRTGEKVFLECVQDMDHENMFWYRQDPGLGLRLIYFSYDVKMKEKGDIPEGYSVSREKKERFSLILESASTNQTSMYLCAIFRLNTEAFFGQGTRLTVV.

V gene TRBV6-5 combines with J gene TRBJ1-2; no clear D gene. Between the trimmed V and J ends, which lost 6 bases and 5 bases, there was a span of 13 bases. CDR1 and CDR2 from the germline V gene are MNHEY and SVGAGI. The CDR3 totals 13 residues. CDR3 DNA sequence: TGTGCCAGCAGGAAACAGACGTATTATGGCTACACCTTC. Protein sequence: CASRKQTYYGYTF.

The CDR3 nucleotides read TGTGCCAGCAGTCGGGACAGGACCACCTATGGCTACACCTTC. It yields the protein CASSRDRTTYGYTF. The rearrangement joins TRBV2 to TRBJ1-2; 8 nucleotides agree with TRBD1. Germline V gives CDR1 SNHLY, CDR2 FYNNEI. V was clipped by 5 bases and J by 4 bases; unmatched bases: 6. The CDR3 runs 14 residues.

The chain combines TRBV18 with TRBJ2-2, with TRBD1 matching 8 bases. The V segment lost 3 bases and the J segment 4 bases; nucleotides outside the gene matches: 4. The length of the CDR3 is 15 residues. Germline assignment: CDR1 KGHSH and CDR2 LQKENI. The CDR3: CASSPDRGLTGELFF. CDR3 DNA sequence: TGTGCCAGCTCACCCGACAGGGGTCTCACCGGGGAGCTGTTTTTT. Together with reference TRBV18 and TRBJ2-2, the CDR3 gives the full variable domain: NAGVMQNPRHLVRRRGQEARLRCSPMKGHSHVYWYRQLPEEGLKFMVYLQKENIIDESGMPKERFSAEFPKEGPSILRIQQVVRGDSAAYFCASSPDRGLTGELFFGEGSRLTVL.

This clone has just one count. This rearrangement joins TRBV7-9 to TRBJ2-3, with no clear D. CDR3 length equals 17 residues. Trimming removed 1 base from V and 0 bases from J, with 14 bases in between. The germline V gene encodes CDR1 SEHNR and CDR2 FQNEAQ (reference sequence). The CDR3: CASSLGLAEPSTDTQYF. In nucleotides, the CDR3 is TGTGCCAGCAGCTTAGGGTTGGCGGAACCTAGCACAGATACGCAGTATTTT.

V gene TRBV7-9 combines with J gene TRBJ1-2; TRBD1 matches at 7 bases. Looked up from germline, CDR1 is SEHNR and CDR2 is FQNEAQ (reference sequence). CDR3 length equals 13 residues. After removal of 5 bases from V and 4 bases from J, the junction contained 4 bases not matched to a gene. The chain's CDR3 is CASSPTGIYGYTF. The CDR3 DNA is TGTGCCAGCAGCCCGACAGGGATCTATGGCTACACCTTC.

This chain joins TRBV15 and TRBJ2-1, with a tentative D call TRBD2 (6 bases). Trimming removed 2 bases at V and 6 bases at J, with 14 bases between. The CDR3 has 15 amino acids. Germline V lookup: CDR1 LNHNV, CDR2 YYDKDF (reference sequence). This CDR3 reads CATSRTGSSANEQFF. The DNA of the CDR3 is TGTGCCACCAGCAGAACCGGCTCTAGCGCCAATGAGCAGTTCTTC.

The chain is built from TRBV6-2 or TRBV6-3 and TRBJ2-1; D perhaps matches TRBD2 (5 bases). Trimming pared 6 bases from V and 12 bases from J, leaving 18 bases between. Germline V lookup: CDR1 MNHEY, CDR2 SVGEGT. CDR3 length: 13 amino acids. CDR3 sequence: CASSPLLDPMQFF. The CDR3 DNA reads TGTGCCAGCAGCCCACTACTAGACCCTATGCAGTTCTTC.

Here the CDR3 reads CASSLKAGAGYEQYF. CDR3 in DNA: TGTGCCAGCAGCTTAAAAGCGGGGGCTGGGTACGAGCAGTACTTC. The chain carries TRBV7-6 and TRBJ2-7; 8 bases fit TRBD2. Germline loops: CDR1 SGHVS, CDR2 FNYEAQ. CDR3 size: 15 residues. The V gene end was trimmed by 2 bases and the J gene end by 4 bases; junction bases not matched to a gene: 7.

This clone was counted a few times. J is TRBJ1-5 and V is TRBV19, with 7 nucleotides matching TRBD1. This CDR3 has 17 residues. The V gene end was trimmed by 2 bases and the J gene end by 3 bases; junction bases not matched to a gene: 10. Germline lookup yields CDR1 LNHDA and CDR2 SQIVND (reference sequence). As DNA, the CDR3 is TGTGCCAGTAGTATAAGGGGTGTGCAGGGGGACAATCAGCCCCAGCATTTT. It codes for CASSIRGVQGDNQPQHF.

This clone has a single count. The CDR3 reads CASSLGLAGPSTDTQYF. In DNA form, the CDR3 reads TGTGCCAGCAGCCTTGGTTTAGCGGGGCCAAGCACAGATACGCAGTATTTT. The chain couples TRBV5-5 to TRBJ2-3; 8 positions agree with TRBD2. J lost 0 bases, V lost 4 bases, and 10 bases had no gene match. This CDR3 has 17 residues. The germline V gene encodes CDR1 SGHKS and CDR2 YYEKEE (reference sequence).

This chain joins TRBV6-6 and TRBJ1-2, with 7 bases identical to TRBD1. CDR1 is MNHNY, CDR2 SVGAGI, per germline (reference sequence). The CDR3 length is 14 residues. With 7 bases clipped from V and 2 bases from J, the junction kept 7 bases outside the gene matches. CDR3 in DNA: TGTGCCAGCACTGACACAGGGGCCAACTATGGCTACACCTTC. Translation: CASTDTGANYGYTF.

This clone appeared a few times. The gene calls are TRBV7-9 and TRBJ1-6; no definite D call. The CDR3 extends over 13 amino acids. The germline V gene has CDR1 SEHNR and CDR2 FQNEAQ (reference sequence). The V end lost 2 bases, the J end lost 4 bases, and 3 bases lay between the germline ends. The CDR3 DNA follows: TGTGCCAGCAGCTTATTATATAATTCACCCCTCCACTTT. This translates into CASSLLYNSPLHF. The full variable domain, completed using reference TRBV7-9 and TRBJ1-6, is DTGVSQNPRHKITKRGQNVTFRCDPISEHNRLYWYRQTLGQGPEFLTYFQNEAQLEKSRLLSDRFSAERPKGSFSTLEIQRTEQGDSAMYLCASSLLYNSPLHFGNGTRLTVT.

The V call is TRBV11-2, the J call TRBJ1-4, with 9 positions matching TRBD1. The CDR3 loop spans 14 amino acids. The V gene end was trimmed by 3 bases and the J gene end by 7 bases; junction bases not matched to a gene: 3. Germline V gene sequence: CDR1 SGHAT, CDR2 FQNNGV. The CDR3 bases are TGTGCCAGCAGCTTGGGACAGGGAAGTGAAAAACTGTTTTTT. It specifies CASSLGQGSEKLFF.

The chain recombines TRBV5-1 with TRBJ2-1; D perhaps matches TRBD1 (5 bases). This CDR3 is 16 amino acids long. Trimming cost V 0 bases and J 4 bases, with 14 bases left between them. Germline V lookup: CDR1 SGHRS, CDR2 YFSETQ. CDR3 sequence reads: CASSLVGVADYNEQFF. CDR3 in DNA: TGCGCCAGCAGCTTGGTAGGGGTAGCAGATTACAATGAGCAGTTCTTC.

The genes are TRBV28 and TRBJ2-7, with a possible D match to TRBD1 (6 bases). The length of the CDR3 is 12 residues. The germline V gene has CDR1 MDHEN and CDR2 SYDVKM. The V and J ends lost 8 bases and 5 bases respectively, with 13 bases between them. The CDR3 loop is CASRNRANEQYF. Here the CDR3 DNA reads TGTGCCAGCCGGAACAGGGCGAACGAGCAGTACTTC.

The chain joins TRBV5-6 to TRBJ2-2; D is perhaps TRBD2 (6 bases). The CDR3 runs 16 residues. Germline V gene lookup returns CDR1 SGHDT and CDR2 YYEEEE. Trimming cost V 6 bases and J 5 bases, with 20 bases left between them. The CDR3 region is CASITGRGDLTGELFF. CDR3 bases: TGTGCCAGCATCACGGGGCGAGGGGACTTGACCGGGGAGCTGTTTTTT. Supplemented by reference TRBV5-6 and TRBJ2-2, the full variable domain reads DAGVTQSPTHLIKTRGQQVTLRCSPKSGHDTVSWYQQALGQGPQFIFQYYEEEERQRGNFPDRFSGHQFPNYSSELNVNALLLGDSALYLCASITGRGDLTGELFFGEGSRLTVL.

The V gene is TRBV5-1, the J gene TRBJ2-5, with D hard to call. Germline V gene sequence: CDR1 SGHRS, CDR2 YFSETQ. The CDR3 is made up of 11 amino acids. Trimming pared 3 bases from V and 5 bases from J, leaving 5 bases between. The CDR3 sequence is CASSSRETQYF. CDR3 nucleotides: TGCGCCAGCAGCTCACGGGAGACCCAGTACTTC. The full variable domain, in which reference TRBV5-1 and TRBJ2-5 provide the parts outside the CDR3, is KAGVTQTPRYLIKTRGQQVTLSCSPISGHRSVSWYQQTPGQGLQFLFEYFSETQRNKGNFPGRFSGRQFSNSRSEMNVSTLELGDSALYLCASSSRETQYFGPGTRLLVL.